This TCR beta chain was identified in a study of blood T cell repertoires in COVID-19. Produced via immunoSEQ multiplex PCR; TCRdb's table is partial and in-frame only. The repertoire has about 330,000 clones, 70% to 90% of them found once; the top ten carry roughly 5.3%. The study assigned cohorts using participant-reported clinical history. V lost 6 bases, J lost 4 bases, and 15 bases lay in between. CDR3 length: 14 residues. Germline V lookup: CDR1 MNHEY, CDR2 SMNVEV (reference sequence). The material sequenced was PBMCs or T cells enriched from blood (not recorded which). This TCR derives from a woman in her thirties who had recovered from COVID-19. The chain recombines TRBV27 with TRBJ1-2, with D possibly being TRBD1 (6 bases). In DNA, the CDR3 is TGTGCCAGCAGCACTCTGACAGGACGCTATGGCTACACCTTC. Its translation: CASSTLTGRYGYTF.